One T cell receptor (beta chain) is described in this entry. PCR used 60 Vbeta primers and 13 Jbeta primers. Here immunoSEQ multiplex PCR was the method, and the copy in TCRdb shows in-frame clones only, minus some. The data show about 130,000 clones, over 70% seen once. CDR3 size: 14 residues. The germline V gene encodes CDR1 MNHNS and CDR2 SASEGT. V was pared by 5 bases and J by 6 bases, with 6 bases of the junction left unmatched. The data derive from a study of cytomegalovirus exposure and HLA in healthy donors. This TCR was recovered from a man between 18 and 35 years old in good health and CMV-seropositive. The rearrangement joins TRBV6-1 to TRBJ2-2; 7 bases agree with TRBD1. The material sequenced was PBMCs. CDR3 residues: CASSTQTGAGELFF. CDR3 bases: TGTGCCAGCAGTACGCAAACAGGGGCCGGGGAGCTGTTTTTT.